These T cell receptor beta chains were read from a single sample in a study of T-cell reconstitution after alpha-beta-depleted transplantation in children. TCRdb used MiXCR to reprocess the PCR reads, holding one entry per CDR3 protein. The repertoire holds 98,000 or so distinct CDR3 sequences, with 20% to 25% as singletons. This sample comprised PBMCs, obtained before TCRalphabeta/CD19-depleted stem cell transplant. Receptors originate from a boy aged 2-15 years with acute lymphoblastic leukemia, due to receive a stem cell transplant. CDR3s include the opening cysteine and the closing phenylalanine or tryptophan. The D gene is left open where the match is weak. Rows give clone size only sometimes, using once, few, many, or a class for an expanded clone.

TRBV20-1	NA	NA	TRBJ2-1	CSAISGGSYNEQFF	TGCAGTGCCATAAGCGGAGGTTCCTACAATGAGCAGTTCTTC
TRBV29-1	NA	NA	TRBJ1-3	CSVGENTIYF	TGCAGCGTTGGTGAAAACACCATATATTTT
TRBV29-1	few	NA	TRBJ2-3	CSVEISRPGDTQYF	TGCAGCGTTGAAATTTCCCGACCCGGGGATACGCAGTATTTT
TRBV10-3	few	TRBD1	TRBJ2-3	CAISLQGVKGTDTQYF	TGTGCCATCAGTCTACAGGGGGTTAAGGGCACAGATACGCAGTATTTT
TRBV28	NA	TRBD2	TRBJ2-1	CALTDLAEVFSYNEQFF	TGTGCCCTCACCGATCTAGCGGAGGTTTTTTCCTACAATGAGCAGTTCTTC
TRBV19	few	NA	TRBJ1-5	CASSIAGLGQPQHF	TGTGCCAGTAGTATAGCCGGACTGGGTCAGCCCCAGCATTTT
TRBV5-3	few	TRBD2	TRBJ2-1	CARSPPTTSGSLSSINEQFF	TGTGCCAGAAGCCCCCCGACGACTAGCGGATCGCTATCCTCGATCAATGAGCAGTTCTTC
TRBV7-2	NA	TRBD2	TRBJ2-1	CASSLAGTSGLNEQFF	TGTGCCAGCAGCTTAGCCGGGACTAGCGGCCTCAATGAGCAGTTCTTC
TRBV7-2	NA	NA	TRBJ2-1	CASSLPKSYNEQFF	TGTGCCAGCAGTCTCCCAAAGTCCTACAATGAGCAGTTCTTC
TRBV5-1	NA	NA	TRBJ2-5	CASSLEVGQETQYF	TGCGCCAGCAGCTTGGAGGTGGGGCAAGAGACCCAGTACTTC
TRBV5-1	NA	TRBD2	TRBJ2-1	CASSSHGAGTSGNNEQFF	TGCGCCAGCAGCTCCCACGGAGCCGGGACTAGCGGAAACAATGAGCAGTTCTTC
TRBV4-1	few	TRBD2	TRBJ2-3	CASSQAASGGAIDTQYF	TGCGCCAGCAGCCAGGCTGCTAGCGGAGGGGCCATAGATACGCAGTATTTT
TRBV9	NA	NA	TRBJ2-7	CASSVGSGGQYEQYF	TGTGCCAGCAGCGTAGGGTCAGGTGGGCAATACGAGCAGTACTTC
TRBV6-6	few	NA	TRBJ2-3	CASSYGTDTQYF	TGTGCCAGCAGTTACGGCACCGATACGCAGTATTTT
TRBV5-1	NA	NA	TRBJ1-1	CASSLNTGGNTEAFF	TGCGCCAGCAGCTTGAATACGGGCGGGAACACTGAAGCTTTCTTT
TRBV5-1	few	TRBD2	TRBJ2-1	CASSWLAEGLNEQFF	TGCGCCAGCAGCTGGCTAGCGGAGGGGCTGAATGAGCAGTTCTTC
TRBV7-9	NA	NA	TRBJ2-3	CASSLGPAANTDTQYF	TGTGCCAGCAGCTTAGGACCGGCGGCTAACACAGATACGCAGTATTTT
TRBV20-1	few	TRBD2	TRBJ2-5	CSAPGPLAGAYQETQYF	TGCAGTGCGCCTGGTCCCCTAGCGGGGGCCTATCAAGAGACCCAGTACTTC
TRBV7-2	few	NA	TRBJ2-7	CASSLGGGGAHLYEQYF	TGTGCCAGCAGCTTAGGAGGGGGGGGGGCTCATCTCTACGAGCAGTACTTC
TRBV3-1	NA	TRBD1	TRBJ2-2	CASSQGDRDTGELFF	TGTGCCAGCAGCCAAGGGGACAGGGACACCGGGGAGCTGTTTTTT
TRBV9	NA	NA	TRBJ2-5	CASSPLFSGETQYF	TGTGCCAGCAGTCCCTTATTCTCGGGAGAGACCCAGTACTTC
TRBV7-2	many	NA	TRBJ2-1	CASSLTGALNEQFF	TGTGCCAGCAGCTTAACCGGAGCCTTAAATGAGCAGTTCTTC
TRBV9	NA	NA	TRBJ2-7	CASSVALNSREQYF	TGTGCCAGCAGCGTAGCTCTGAATTCTCGGGAGCAGTACTTC
TRBV4-2	NA	NA	TRBJ2-7	CASSQERVSQDEQYF	TGTGCCAGCAGCCAAGAGCGAGTGAGTCAAGACGAGCAGTACTTC
TRBV20-1	few	NA	TRBJ1-5	CSAMGRADNQPQHF	TGCAGTGCCATGGGCCGGGCGGATAATCAGCCCCAGCATTTT
TRBV20-1	NA	TRBD2	TRBJ2-1	CSARVGHLGTSGQLRAEQFF	TGCAGTGCTAGGGTGGGACACCTCGGGACTAGCGGACAATTAAGGGCTGAGCAGTTCTTC
TRBV4-3	few	NA	TRBJ2-7	CASSQVEGAPYEQYF	TGCGCCAGCAGCCAAGTGGAGGGGGCTCCCTACGAGCAGTACTTC
TRBV20-1	few	TRBD2	TRBJ2-7	CSARPTASSGSSYEQYF	TGCAGTGCTAGACCGACGGCTTCTAGCGGGAGCTCCTACGAGCAGTACTTC
TRBV29-1	NA	TRBD2	TRBJ2-1	CSVETGGLAGNNEQFF	TGCAGCGTTGAAACCGGGGGGCTAGCGGGTAACAATGAGCAGTTCTTC
TRBV12-3/TRBV12-4	NA	NA	TRBJ2-1	CASSPGGTAYNEQFF	TGTGCCAGCAGCCCCGGGGGAACAGCCTACAATGAGCAGTTCTTC
TRBV20-1	NA	TRBD2	TRBJ2-1	CSARALAEGPRNERFF	TGCAGTGCTAGAGCACTAGCGGAGGGGCCCAGGAATGAGCGGTTCTTC
TRBV5-1	NA	NA	TRBJ2-1	CASSYSGGLNLMTEQFF	TGCGCCAGCAGCTACTCCGGAGGGCTCAATTTAATGACGGAGCAGTTCTTC
TRBV7-8	few	NA	TRBJ2-1	CASSRTRYRDYNEQFF	TGTGCCAGCAGCCGAACGCGATACAGGGACTACAATGAGCAGTTCTTC
TRBV20-1	NA	TRBD2	TRBJ2-5	CSASETSGGTPQETQYF	TGCAGTGCTAGTGAAACTAGCGGAGGGACCCCGCAAGAGACCCAGTACTTC
TRBV20-1	NA	TRBD1	TRBJ1-1	CSASGTGGEEAFF	TGCAGTGCTAGCGGGACAGGGGGGGAGGAAGCTTTCTTT
TRBV28	NA	NA	TRBJ1-2	CASSLGLNNYGYTF	TGTGCCAGCAGTTTAGGTCTCAATAACTATGGCTACACCTTC
TRBV28	NA	NA	TRBJ2-7	CASRSSLGIYEQYF	TGTGCCAGCAGAAGTTCTCTCGGCATCTACGAGCAGTACTTC
TRBV29-1	NA	NA	TRBJ1-1	CSAGRALNTEAFF	TGCAGCGCTGGCAGGGCTTTGAACACTGAAGCTTTCTTT
TRBV18	once	NA	TRBJ1-5	CASSRAGNNQPQHF	TGTGCCAGCTCACGGGCAGGTAACAATCAGCCCCAGCATTTT
TRBV27	few	TRBD1	TRBJ1-1	CASSLQGANTEAFF	TGTGCCAGCAGTCTACAGGGGGCGAACACTGAAGCTTTCTTT
TRBV29-1	many	TRBD1	TRBJ2-3	CSVADRGRADTQYF	TGCAGCGTTGCGGACAGGGGGCGTGCAGATACGCAGTATTTT
TRBV11-2	many	NA	TRBJ2-3	CASSLVGDTQYF	TGTGCCAGCAGCTTAGTTGGAGATACGCAGTATTTT
TRBV15	few	NA	TRBJ2-7	CATSREKGPYEQYF	TGTGCCACCAGCAGAGAGAAGGGCCCCTACGAGCAGTACTTC
TRBV6-1	few	NA	TRBJ1-5	CASSPGGSSNQPQHF	TGTGCCAGCAGTCCCGGGGGGAGTAGCAATCAGCCCCAGCATTTT
TRBV20-1	few	NA	TRBJ2-3	CSARDGSRRPGDTQYF	TGCAGTGCTAGAGACGGCTCCCGGAGACCGGGGGATACGCAGTATTTT
TRBV18	NA	NA	TRBJ2-7	CASSQQGSYEQYF	TGTGCCAGCTCACAACAGGGCTCCTACGAGCAGTACTTC